The entry below gives a single T cell receptor (beta chain) sequence along with its context. The source of the sample is a study of graft-versus-host responses after intestinal transplantation. Clones were read by immunoSEQ multiplex PCR, and TCRdb kept only the in-frame ones, dropping some. This sample has some 22,000 clones, with about 43% found just once. Responders (approximately 200,000, CFSE-labeled) met approximately 200,000 stimulators that were irradiated and violet-dye-labeled. Germline V gene sequence: CDR1 SGHRS, CDR2 YFSETQ. Trimming took 1 base from V and 3 from J, leaving 10 bases between them. There are 14 residues in the CDR3.

The genes are TRBV5-1 and TRBJ1-2, with D unclear. The receptor's source is a human patient who received an intestinal transplant. Specimen: alloreactive CD8+ T cells from a mixed lymphocyte reaction culture, collected before intestinal transplant. Subset in this sample: CFSE-low proliferating T cells sorted from approximately 6-day pre-transplant mixed lymphocyte reaction (GvH or HvG direction). The CDR3 is CASSLISGYYGYTF. DNA for the CDR3: TGCGCCAGCAGCTTGATTTCGGGGTACTATGGCTACACCTTC.